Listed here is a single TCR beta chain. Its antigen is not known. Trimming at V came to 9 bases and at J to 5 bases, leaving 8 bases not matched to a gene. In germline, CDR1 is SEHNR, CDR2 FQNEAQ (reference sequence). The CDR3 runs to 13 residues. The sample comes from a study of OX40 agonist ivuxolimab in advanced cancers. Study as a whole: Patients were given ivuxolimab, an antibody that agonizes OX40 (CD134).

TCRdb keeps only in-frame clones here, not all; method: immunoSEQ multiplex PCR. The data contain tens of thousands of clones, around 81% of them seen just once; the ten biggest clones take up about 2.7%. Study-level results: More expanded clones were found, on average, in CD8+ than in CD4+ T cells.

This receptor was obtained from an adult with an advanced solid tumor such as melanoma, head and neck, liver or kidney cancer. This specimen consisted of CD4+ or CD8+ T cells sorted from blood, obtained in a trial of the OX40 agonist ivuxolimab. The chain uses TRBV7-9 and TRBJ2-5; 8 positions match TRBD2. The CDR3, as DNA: TGTGCCAGTAGATTTAGCGGGGATGAGACCCAGTACTTC. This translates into CASRFSGDETQYF.